This TCR beta chain was sequenced during a study of blood T cells in healthy people across ages. General study results and limits: Roughly linear age-related decline in beta diversity appeared, significant by age 40.

With respect to this clonotype: The antigen remains unidentified.

Total RNA was extracted at no less than 5 micrograms per sample. The CDR3 has 14 residues. The germline gives CDR1 MGHRA, CDR2 YSYEKL. Between the trimmed V and J ends, which lost 8 bases and 1 base, there was a span of 14 bases. The authors ran a second PCR of about 6 to 11 cycles using a sample-barcoded 5' primer and a J-beta primer mix. Every cDNA molecule bore a tag from a template-switch adaptor containing 12 random nucleotides. In TCRdb, the 5' RACE reads were re-called with MiXCR into one record per CDR3 protein. The table records fewer than 2 million distinct CDR3 sequences, approximately 40% of them present only once.

The sequenced material came from blood. The TCR comes from a human donor in good health. V usage is TRBV4-1 and J usage is TRBJ1-1, with D hard to call. CDR3 sequence reads: CASRIRAPNTEAFF. As DNA, the CDR3 is TGCGCCAGCCGTATCCGGGCACCGAACACTGAAGCTTTCTTT.